This TCR beta chain was sequenced during a study of tumor-infiltrating T cells and Merkel cell polyomavirus. About the study: The T cells studied were KLL-specific CD8+ cells against Merkel polyomavirus.

Robust Merkel cell polyomavirus Large T antigen positivity by immunohistochemistry was seen in all patients' tumors. CDR1 SGHTA and CDR2 FQGTGA come from the germline V gene. Trimming took 1 base from V and 7 from J, leaving 19 bases between them. The CDR3 length is 17 residues. Method: immunoSEQ multiplex PCR; TCRdb's copy keeps in-frame clones and lacks some. The data hold some 25,000 clones, with nearly 90% observed a single time. Sequencing used lymph node tissue. This receptor was taken from a man aged 45-60 years with Merkel cell carcinoma. The chain employs TRBV7-3 and TRBJ2-2; D unresolved. The CDR3 DNA sequence: TGTGCCAGCAGCTTAAGCGCCTCGCATCCATTCCTCGGGGAGCTGTTTTTT. Its protein is CASSLSASHPFLGELFF.